This TCR beta chain was identified during a study of shared clonotypes between healthy human individuals. Regarding the study as a whole: Tissue TCR repertoires likely differ from these blood-only repertoires. Depth was large, yet rarefaction showed that sorted-subset sequencing was incomplete. Among four donors, about 5% of naive CD4 clonotypes were found in common.

Some clones are missing from TCRdb's copy, which holds only in-frame ones; the method was immunoSEQ multiplex PCR. The repertoire includes 2,100,000 or so clones, about 94% of them detected once, and roughly 0.13% sits in the top ten. In regard to this clone: Antigen: not known.

V lost 4 bases and J lost 3, with 19 bases in between. This CDR3 region has 16 residues. The germline V gene encodes CDR1 MNHEY and CDR2 SVGAGI. The donors, healthy adults who were HIV-negative, had experienced no recent acute infections or vaccinations. The V gene is TRBV6-5, the J gene TRBJ2-7; D possibly corresponds to TRBD1 (6 bases). The specimen sequenced was naive CD4+ T cells sorted from blood. Subset here: CD45RA+ positively selected. This TCR was sampled from a man between 18 and 35 years old in good health. The CDR3 region is CASSFSPDVGGYEQYF. The CDR3 DNA is TGTGCCAGCAGTTTCTCACCCGACGTAGGGGGCTACGAGCAGTACTTC.